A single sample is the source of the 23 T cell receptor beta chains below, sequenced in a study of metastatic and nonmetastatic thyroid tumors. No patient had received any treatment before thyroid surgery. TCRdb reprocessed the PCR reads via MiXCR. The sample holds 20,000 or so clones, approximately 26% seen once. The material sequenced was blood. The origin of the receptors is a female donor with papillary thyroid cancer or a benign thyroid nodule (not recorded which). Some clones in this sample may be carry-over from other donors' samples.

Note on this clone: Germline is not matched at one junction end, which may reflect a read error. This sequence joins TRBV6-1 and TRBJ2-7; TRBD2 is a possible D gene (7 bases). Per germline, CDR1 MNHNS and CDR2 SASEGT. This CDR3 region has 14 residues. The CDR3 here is CSSGIGGGTYEQYF. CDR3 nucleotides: TGTTCCAGCGGCATCGGCGGGGGCACCTACGAGCAGTACTTC.

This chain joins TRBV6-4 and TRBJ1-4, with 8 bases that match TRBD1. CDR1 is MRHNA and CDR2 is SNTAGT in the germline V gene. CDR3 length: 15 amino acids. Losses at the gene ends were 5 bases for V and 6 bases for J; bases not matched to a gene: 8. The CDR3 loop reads CASSPVQGADEKLFF. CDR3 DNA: TGTGCCAGCAGTCCCGTCCAGGGGGCAGATGAAAAACTGTTTTTT.

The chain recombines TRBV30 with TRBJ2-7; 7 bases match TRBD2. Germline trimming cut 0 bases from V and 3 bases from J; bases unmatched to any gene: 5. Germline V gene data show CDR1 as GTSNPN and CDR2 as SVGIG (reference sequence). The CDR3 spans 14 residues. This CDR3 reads CAWSVGGRVYEQYF. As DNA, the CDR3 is TGTGCCTGGAGTGTGGGCGGGAGAGTCTACGAGCAGTACTTC.

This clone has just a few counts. As DNA, the CDR3 is TGTGCCAGCAGCCAGGACTTGTGGTACGAGCAGTACTTC. Translation gives CASSQDLWYEQYF. The chain uses TRBV6-2 or TRBV6-3 and TRBJ2-7; a weak D match, TRBD2 (5 bases). Germline V gene lookup returns CDR1 MNHEY and CDR2 SVGEGT. CDR3 length: 13 amino acids. The ends were cut back, 6 bases at V and 4 bases at J, with 13 bases in the middle.

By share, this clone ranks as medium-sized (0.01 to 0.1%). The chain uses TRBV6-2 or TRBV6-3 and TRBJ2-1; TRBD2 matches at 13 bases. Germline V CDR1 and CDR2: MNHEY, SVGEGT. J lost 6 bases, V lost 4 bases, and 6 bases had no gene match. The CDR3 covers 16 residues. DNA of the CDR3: TGTGCCAGCAGTTCCCGGACTAGCGGGAGAATCAATGAGCAGTTCTTC. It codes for CASSSRTSGRINEQFF.

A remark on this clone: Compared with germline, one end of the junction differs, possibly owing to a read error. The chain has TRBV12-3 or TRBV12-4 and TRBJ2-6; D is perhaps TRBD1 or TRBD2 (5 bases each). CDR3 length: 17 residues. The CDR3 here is CASTLGASSSGANVLTF. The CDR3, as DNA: TGTGCTAGCACCCTCGGGGCTTCAAGCTCTGGGGCCAACGTCCTGACTTTC.

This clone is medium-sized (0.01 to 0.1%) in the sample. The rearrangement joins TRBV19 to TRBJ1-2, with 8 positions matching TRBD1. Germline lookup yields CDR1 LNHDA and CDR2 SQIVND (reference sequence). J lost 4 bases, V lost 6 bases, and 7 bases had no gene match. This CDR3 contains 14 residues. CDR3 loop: CASSSGGSGYGYTF. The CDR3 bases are TGTGCCAGTAGCTCAGGGGGCTCGGGCTATGGCTACACCTTC.

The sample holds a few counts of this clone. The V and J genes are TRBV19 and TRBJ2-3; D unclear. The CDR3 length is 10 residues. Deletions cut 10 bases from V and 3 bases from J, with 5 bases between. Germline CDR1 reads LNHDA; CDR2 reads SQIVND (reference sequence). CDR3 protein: CAIGTDTQYF. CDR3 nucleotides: TGTGCCATTGGAACAGATACGCAGTATTTT.

In DNA form, the CDR3 reads TGCAGTGCTGTGGGACTGCAGAGCCTTCGGGCTTTCTTT. Translation gives CSAVGLQSLRAFF. The chain has TRBV20-1 and TRBJ1-1; D possibly corresponds to TRBD1 (5 bases). From germline, CDR1 is DFQATT and CDR2 SNEGSKA (reference sequence). Trimming took off 5 bases at V and 11 bases at J, with 21 bases between the two ends. There are 13 residues in the CDR3.

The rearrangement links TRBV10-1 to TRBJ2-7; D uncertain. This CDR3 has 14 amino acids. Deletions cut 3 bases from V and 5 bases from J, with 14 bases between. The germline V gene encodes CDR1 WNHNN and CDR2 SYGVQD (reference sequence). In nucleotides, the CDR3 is TGCGCCAGCAGTGAATATAGGGCGAGCCACGAGCAGTACTTC. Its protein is CASSEYRASHEQYF.

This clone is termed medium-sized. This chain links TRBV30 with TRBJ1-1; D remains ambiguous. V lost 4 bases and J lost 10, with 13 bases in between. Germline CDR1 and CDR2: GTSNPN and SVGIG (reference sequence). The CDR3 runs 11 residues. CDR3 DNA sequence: TGTGCCTGGAAGGAAGGCGGAAGAGCTTTCTTT. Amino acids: CAWKEGGRAFF.

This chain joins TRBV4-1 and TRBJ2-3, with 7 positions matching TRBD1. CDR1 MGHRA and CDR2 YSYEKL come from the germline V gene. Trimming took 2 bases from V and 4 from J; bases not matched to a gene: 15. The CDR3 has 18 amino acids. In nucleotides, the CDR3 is TGCGCCAGCAGCCAATCTTCCGACAGGGAAATTATCGCAGATACGCAGTATTTT. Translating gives CASSQSSDREIIADTQYF.

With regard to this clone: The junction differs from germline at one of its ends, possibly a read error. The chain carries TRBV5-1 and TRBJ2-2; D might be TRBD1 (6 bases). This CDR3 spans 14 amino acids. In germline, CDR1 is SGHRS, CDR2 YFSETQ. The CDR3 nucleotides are TGCGCCAGCGCCGGACAGTGGAAAACCGGTGAGCTGTTTTTT. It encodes CASAGQWKTGELFF.

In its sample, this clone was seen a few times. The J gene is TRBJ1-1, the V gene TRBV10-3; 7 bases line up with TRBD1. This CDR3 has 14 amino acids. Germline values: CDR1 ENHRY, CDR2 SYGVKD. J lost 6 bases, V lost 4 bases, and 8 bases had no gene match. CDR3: CAISAGTANPEAFF. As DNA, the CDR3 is TGTGCCATCAGTGCCGGGACAGCGAATCCTGAAGCTTTCTTT.

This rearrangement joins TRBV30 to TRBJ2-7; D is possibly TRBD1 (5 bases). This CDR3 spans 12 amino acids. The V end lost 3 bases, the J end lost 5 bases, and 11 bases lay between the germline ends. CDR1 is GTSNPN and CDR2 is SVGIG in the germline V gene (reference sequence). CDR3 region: CAWSQGIHEQYF. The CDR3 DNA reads TGTGCCTGGAGCCAGGGTATCCACGAGCAGTACTTC.

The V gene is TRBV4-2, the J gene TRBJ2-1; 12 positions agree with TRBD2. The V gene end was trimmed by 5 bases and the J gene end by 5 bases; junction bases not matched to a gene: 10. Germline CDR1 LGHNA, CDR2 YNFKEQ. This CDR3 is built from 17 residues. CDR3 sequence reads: CASSERNRLAGDNEQFF. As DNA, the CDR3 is TGTGCCAGCAGCGAGAGGAACCGACTAGCGGGGGACAATGAGCAGTTCTTC.

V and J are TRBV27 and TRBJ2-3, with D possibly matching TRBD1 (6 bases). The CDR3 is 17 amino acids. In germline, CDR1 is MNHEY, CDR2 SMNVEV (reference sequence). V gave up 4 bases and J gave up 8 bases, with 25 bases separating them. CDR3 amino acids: CASSSGYGTKEEGTQYF. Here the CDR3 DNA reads TGTGCCAGCAGTTCCGGATATGGGACAAAGGAAGAAGGTACGCAGTATTTT.

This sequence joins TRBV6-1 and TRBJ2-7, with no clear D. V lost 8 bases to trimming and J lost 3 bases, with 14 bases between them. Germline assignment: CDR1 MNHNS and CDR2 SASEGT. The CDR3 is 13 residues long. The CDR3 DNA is TGTGCCAGCCTCCGCTTGGGTGGCTACGAGCAGTACTTC. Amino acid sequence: CASLRLGGYEQYF.

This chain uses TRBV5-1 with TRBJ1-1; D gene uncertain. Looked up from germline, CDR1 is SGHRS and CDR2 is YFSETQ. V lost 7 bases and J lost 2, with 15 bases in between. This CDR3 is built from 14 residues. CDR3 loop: CASEDPGGNTEAFF. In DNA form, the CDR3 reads TGCGCCAGCGAAGACCCAGGAGGCAACACTGAAGCTTTCTTT.

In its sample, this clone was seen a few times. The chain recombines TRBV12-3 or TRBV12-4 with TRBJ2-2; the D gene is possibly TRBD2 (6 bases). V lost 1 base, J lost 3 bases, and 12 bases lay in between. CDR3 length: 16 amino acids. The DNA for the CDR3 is TGTGCCAGCAGTTTAGGCGCGGGACCTTACACCGGGGAGCTGTTTTTT. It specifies CASSLGAGPYTGELFF.

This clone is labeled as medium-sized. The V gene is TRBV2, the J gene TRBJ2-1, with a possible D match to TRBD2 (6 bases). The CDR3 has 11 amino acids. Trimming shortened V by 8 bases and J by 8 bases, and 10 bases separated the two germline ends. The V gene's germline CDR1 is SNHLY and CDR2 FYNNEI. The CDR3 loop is CASQVADEQFF. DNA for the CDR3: TGTGCCAGCCAGGTAGCGGATGAGCAGTTCTTC.

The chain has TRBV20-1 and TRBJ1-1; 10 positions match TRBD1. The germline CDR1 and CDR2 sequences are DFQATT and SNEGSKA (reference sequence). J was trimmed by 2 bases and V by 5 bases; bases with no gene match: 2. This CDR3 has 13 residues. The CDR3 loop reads CSAGTGANTEAFF. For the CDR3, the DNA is TGCAGTGCTGGGACAGGGGCTAACACTGAAGCTTTCTTT.

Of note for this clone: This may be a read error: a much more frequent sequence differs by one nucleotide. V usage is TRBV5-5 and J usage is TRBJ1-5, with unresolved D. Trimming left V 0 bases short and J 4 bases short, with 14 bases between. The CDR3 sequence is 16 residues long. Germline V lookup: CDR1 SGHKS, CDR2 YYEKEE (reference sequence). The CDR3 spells CASSLAPSVANQPQHF. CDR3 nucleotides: TGTGCCAGCAGCTTGGCGCCTTCAGTGGCTAATCAGCCCCAGCATTTT.